The 23 T cell receptor beta chains below come from one sample, sequenced in a study of T cell repertoires in cytomegalovirus infection (dated by TCRdb to about 2019). Their antigens are not known. The sample's treatment or condition label is to be understood as: in vitro stimulation with specific CMV peptide epitopes to enrich CMV-specific T cells. The sequencer was an Illumina HiSeq 1500. TCRdb trimmed public reads at Q25 via fastp, called clones via MiXCR and kept in-frame beta chains. Records with the same CDR3 protein are collapsed into one entry carrying the most frequent genes and DNA. The table for this sample lists about 160,000 distinct CDR3 sequences; about 22% of them were counted only once. The ten largest clones take up 25% of the sample. The source was CD8+ T cells from cultured PBMCs, collected from culture after CMV antigen stimulation. The source of these receptors is a human donor in good health (CMV status not recorded). Some clones in this sample may be carry-over from other donors' samples.

This clonotype occurred a few times. V and J are TRBV9 and TRBJ2-3; TRBD1 might be the D (6 bases). Germline CDR1 is SGDLS and CDR2 is YYNGEE. The CDR3 totals 20 residues. Trimming took 4 bases from V and 1 from J, leaving 28 bases between them. The CDR3 loop reads CASSLYSEGTGLKRTDTQYF. CDR3 DNA: TGTGCCAGCAGCCTTTATTCCGAGGGCACAGGGCTGAAACGCACAGATACGCAGTATTTT.

The chain recombines TRBV7-2 with TRBJ2-3; TRBD1 aligns across 10 bases. CDR1 and CDR2 (germline): SGHTA, FQGNSA. CDR3 size: 17 residues. V dropped 4 bases and J dropped 4; count of bases not matched to a gene: 11. The CDR3 DNA reads as TGTGCCAGCAGCTCTCACCGGGACAGGGGTTTTGCAGATACGCAGTATTTT. Protein: CASSSHRDRGFADTQYF.

The V and J genes are TRBV27 and TRBJ2-6, with D unresolved. Germline values: CDR1 MNHEY, CDR2 SMNVEV (reference sequence). The CDR3 length is 18 residues. Trimming stripped 1 base from V and 0 bases from J, with 13 bases between. The CDR3 DNA reads TGTGCCAGCAGTTTATTGGCAGTGACCTACTCTGGGGCCAACGTCCTGACTTTC. Amino acids: CASSLLAVTYSGANVLTF.

The rearrangement uses TRBV6-1 and TRBJ2-1; no clear D. The V end lost 2 bases, the J end lost 10 bases, and 12 bases lay between the germline ends. CDR1 is MNHNS and CDR2 is SASEGT in the germline V gene. This CDR3 is built from 13 residues. The DNA for the CDR3 is TGTGCCAGCAGTGAAAGGAACGGTCGGGAGCAGTTCTTC. It specifies CASSERNGREQFF.

This clonotype was seen at least ten times. The chain couples TRBV7-2 to TRBJ2-1; tentative D call: TRBD2 (5 bases). The CDR3 is 14 residues long. CDR1 and CDR2 from the germline V gene are SGHTA and FQGNSA. The V and J ends lost 0 bases and 3 bases respectively, with 6 bases between them. Here the CDR3 DNA reads TGTGCCAGCAGCTTAGCCAGCGGCTACAATGAGCAGTTCTTC. Protein product: CASSLASGYNEQFF.

This clonotype was seen more than once but under ten times. This rearrangement joins TRBV4-1 to TRBJ1-2, with TRBD1 identical over 7 bases. Germline loops: CDR1 MGHRA, CDR2 YSYEKL. CDR3 length equals 16 residues. V shed 0 bases and J 3 bases; nucleotides not matched to a gene: 7. CDR3 residues: CASSQEWAGTDYGYTF. In DNA form, the CDR3 reads TGCGCCAGCAGCCAAGAATGGGCCGGGACAGACTATGGCTACACCTTC.

The chain has TRBV15 and TRBJ2-4, with D possibly TRBD1 on 5 matching bases. Germline V CDR1 and CDR2: LNHNV, YYDKDF (reference sequence). This CDR3 is 19 amino acids long. The V and J ends lost 2 bases and 0 bases respectively, with 20 bases between them. The CDR3 loop is CATSRPGQGVTLAKNIQYF. DNA for the CDR3: TGTGCCACCAGCAGACCCGGGCAGGGTGTGACCCTAGCCAAAAACATTCAGTACTTC. Full variable domain (outside the CDR3, taken from reference TRBV15 and TRBJ2-4): DAMVIQNPRYQVTQFGKPVTLSCSQTLNHNVMYWYQQKSSQAPKLLFHYYDKDFNNEADTPDNFQSRRPNTSFCFLDIRSPGLGDTAMYLCATSRPGQGVTLAKNIQYFGAGTRLSVL.

The chain links TRBV27 to TRBJ2-7; D may be TRBD1 (6 bases). The CDR3 is 16 residues long. Germline V lookup: CDR1 MNHEY, CDR2 SMNVEV (reference sequence). V was trimmed by 5 bases and J by 3 bases, leaving 20 bases between them. The CDR3 DNA is TGTGCCAGCAGTCCTTCTCTAGGGGACACCTACTACGAGCAGTACTTC. Translating gives CASSPSLGDTYYEQYF.

This clonotype showed up just a few times. This chain uses TRBV19 with TRBJ2-3; D is tentatively TRBD1 or TRBD2 (5 bases each). Germline V gene data show CDR1 as LNHDA and CDR2 as SQIVND (reference sequence). The CDR3 covers 15 residues. V shed 0 bases and J shed 0 bases, with 7 bases lying between them. The CDR3 reads CASSIDRGSTDTQYF. The CDR3 coding sequence is TGTGCCAGTAGTATAGATCGGGGCAGCACAGATACGCAGTATTTT.

The chain recombines TRBV7-8 with TRBJ2-1, with 15 bases lining up with TRBD2. CDR3 length equals 16 residues. V lost 5 bases, J lost 7 bases, and 6 bases stayed unmatched. The germline V gene encodes CDR1 SGHVS and CDR2 FQNEAQ. The CDR3 region is CASSPWTSGGENEQFF. CDR3 DNA: TGTGCCAGCAGCCCCTGGACTAGCGGGGGGGAGAATGAGCAGTTCTTC. Variable domain in full (rest from reference TRBV7-8 and TRBJ2-1): GAGVSQSPRYKVAKRGQDVALRCDPISGHVSLFWYQQALGQGPEFLTYFQNEAQLDKSGLPSDRFFAERPEGSVSTLKIQRTQQEDSAVYLCASSPWTSGGENEQFFGPGTRLTVL.

J is TRBJ1-4 and V is TRBV7-6; D call uncertain. Germline-derived CDR1 and CDR2 are SGHVS and FNYEAQ. Trimming pared 1 base from V and 8 bases from J, leaving 5 bases between. The CDR3 consists of 12 residues. CDR3 sequence: CASSLGREKLFF. For the CDR3, the DNA is TGTGCCAGCAGCTTAGGACGGGAAAAACTGTTTTTT.

The chain uses TRBV6-1 and TRBJ2-1, with D perhaps matching TRBD2 (7 bases). V dropped 4 bases and J dropped 0 bases, with 13 bases sitting between them. This CDR3 is 16 amino acids long. CDR1 is MNHNS, CDR2 SASEGT, per germline. CDR3 in DNA: TGTGCCAGCAGTGGAGAGGGGGGGTGCTCCTACAATGAGCAGTTCTTC. Protein product: CASSGEGGCSYNEQFF.

This clonotype was picked up a small number of times. The V call is TRBV5-6, the J call TRBJ2-6, with 12 bases matching TRBD1. Losses at the gene ends were 0 bases for V and 3 bases for J; bases not matched to a gene: 10. CDR1 SGHDT and CDR2 YYEEEE come from the germline V gene. The CDR3 runs to 20 residues. The CDR3 loop is CASSLGDGGQGAFGANVLTF. In DNA form, the CDR3 reads TGTGCCAGCAGCTTGGGAGATGGGGGACAGGGGGCTTTTGGGGCCAACGTCCTGACTTTC.

This clonotype was seen a few times. This chain connects TRBV10-2 to TRBJ2-5, with D possibly matching TRBD2 (5 bases). Trimming left V 1 base short and J 2 bases short, with 14 bases between. Germline V gene data show CDR1 as WSHSY and CDR2 as SAAADI. This CDR3 spans 16 amino acids. CDR3 protein: CASSEWELDRQETQYF. Here the CDR3 DNA reads TGCGCCAGCAGTGAGTGGGAACTAGACCGACAAGAGACCCAGTACTTC.

In its sample, this clonotype was seen a few times. The chain has TRBV20-1 and TRBJ1-2, with TRBD1 as a possible D gene (5 bases). This CDR3 is built from 12 residues. The germline V gene encodes CDR1 DFQATT and CDR2 SNEGSKA (reference sequence). V was cut by 6 bases and J by 8 bases, with 16 bases left in between. Here the CDR3 reads CSAPGGVGGYTF. CDR3 coding DNA: TGCAGTGCCCCGGGGGGGGTGGGAGGCTACACCTTC.

This clonotype was observed at least ten times. This chain joins TRBV9 and TRBJ1-1; no definite D call. The CDR3 extends over 12 amino acids. The germline gives CDR1 SGDLS, CDR2 YYNGEE. V was shortened by 0 bases and J by 10 bases, with 10 bases between the two germline ends. This chain's CDR3 is CASSVVREGAFF. The DNA of the CDR3 is TGTGCCAGCAGCGTAGTCCGGGAGGGAGCTTTCTTT.

The table lists this clonotype with a few counts. The CDR3 coding sequence is TGTGCCAGCAGTTACTCGAATCTGGGCAGGGACCCCTACAATGAGCAGTTCTTC. It specifies CASSYSNLGRDPYNEQFF. The chain recombines TRBV6-2 or TRBV6-3 with TRBJ2-1; D tentatively fits TRBD1 or TRBD2 (5 bases each). Germline V gene lookup returns CDR1 MNHEY and CDR2 SVGEGT. CDR3 length: 18 residues. The V gene lost 0 bases and the J gene lost 2 bases, with 17 bases spanning the gap.

The chain uses TRBV30 and TRBJ1-2; 9 bases align to TRBD1. CDR3 size: 13 residues. V lost 0 bases and J lost 8; bases outside the gene matches: 4. From germline, CDR1 is GTSNPN and CDR2 SVGIG (reference sequence). DNA of the CDR3: TGTGCCTGGAGTGTAGGGACAGGGCACGGCTACACCTTC. Protein sequence: CAWSVGTGHGYTF.

This clonotype was counted ten times or more. The V call is TRBV7-8, the J call TRBJ1-6, with 9 bases identical to TRBD1. This CDR3 has 15 amino acids. CDR1 and CDR2 (germline): SGHVS, FQNEAQ. V shed 5 bases, J shed 6 bases, and the junction held 5 bases outside the gene matches. This chain's CDR3 is CASSGDRAPNSPLHF. The CDR3 DNA reads as TGTGCCAGCAGCGGGGACAGGGCCCCTAATTCACCCCTCCACTTT.

This clonotype was detected a few times. The chain joins TRBV7-2 to TRBJ1-1; D gene unclear. CDR3 length: 15 amino acids. V lost 5 bases, J lost 0 bases, and 13 bases lay in between. Looked up from germline, CDR1 is SGHTA and CDR2 is FQGNSA. Here the CDR3 reads CASSPHDKVNTEAFF. The CDR3 DNA reads TGTGCCAGCAGCCCCCACGACAAGGTGAACACTGAAGCTTTCTTT.

This clonotype came up a few times. The CDR3 loop reads CASSLGTTSGNTIYF. The CDR3 DNA reads as TGTGCCAGCAGCTTGGGAACGACCTCTGGAAACACCATATATTTT. The chain links TRBV5-5 to TRBJ1-3; no clear D. The V and J ends lost 0 bases and 0 bases respectively, with 7 bases between them. Germline V gives CDR1 SGHKS, CDR2 YYEKEE (reference sequence). The CDR3 is 15 residues long.

In its sample, this clonotype was seen a few times. The chain is built from TRBV14 and TRBJ1-2; 8 nucleotides match TRBD1. CDR1 and CDR2 from the germline V gene are SGHDN and FVKESK. The CDR3 loop spans 17 amino acids. Trimming took 0 bases from V and 3 from J; bases not matched to a gene: 9. The CDR3 protein is CASSQEEWDRRDYGYTF. The CDR3 DNA reads TGTGCCAGCAGCCAAGAGGAGTGGGACAGGAGAGACTATGGCTACACCTTC.

The V and J genes are TRBV7-6 and TRBJ2-7; 9 nucleotides line up with TRBD1. The germline V gene encodes CDR1 SGHVS and CDR2 FNYEAQ. J gave up 4 bases and V 4 bases, and 5 bases lay outside the gene matches. The CDR3 loop spans 14 amino acids. CDR3 nucleotides: TGTGCCAGCAGCTCCGGGACAGGGCCGTACGAGCAGTACTTC. This translates into CASSSGTGPYEQYF.